The entry below describes one TCR beta chain. As yet, its antigen is unknown. The data were taken from a study of OX40 agonist ivuxolimab in advanced cancers. Study overall: Those enrolled were roughly 80% male, with a mean age of around 60 years and ages from roughly 23 to 80. Enrollees could have had prior anti-PD-1, anti-PD-L1 or anti-CTLA-4 therapy, which approximately 38% had received.

Study-wide results and caveats: Some nonresponders likewise displayed low normalized T-cell clonal expansion. There was clonal expansion of CD4+ and CD8+ blood T cells by week 6 at 0.1 to 3.0 mg/kg.

Sequenced by immunoSEQ multiplex PCR; TCRdb stores in-frame clones only, minus some. The sample carries tens of thousands of clones, about 89% recorded once. This CDR3 has 15 residues. Germline V gene data show CDR1 as SGHRS and CDR2 as YFSETQ. The ends were cut back, 0 bases at V and 3 bases at J, with 12 bases in the middle. The chain recombines TRBV5-1 with TRBJ1-2; D unclear. Sequencing used CD4+ or CD8+ T cells sorted from blood, obtained in a trial of the OX40 agonist ivuxolimab. This TCR came from an adult with an advanced solid tumor such as melanoma, head and neck, liver or kidney cancer. CDR3 protein: CASSLGAQPYYGYTF. CDR3 coding DNA: TGCGCCAGCAGCTTGGGGGCCCAACCCTACTATGGCTACACCTTC. The whole variable domain, filled in from reference TRBV5-1 and TRBJ1-2, reads KAGVTQTPRYLIKTRGQQVTLSCSPISGHRSVSWYQQTPGQGLQFLFEYFSETQRNKGNFPGRFSGRQFSNSRSEMNVSTLELGDSALYLCASSLGAQPYYGYTFGSGTRLTVV.